This T cell receptor (beta chain) was sequenced for a study of T cells in Graves' hyperthyroidism and ophthalmopathy. Regarding the study as a whole: Ophthalmopathy was told apart from stable hyperthyroidism by a 13 V-J model. Within blood appeared most thyroid clonotypes that had expanded above 0.001.

What was amplified from RNA transcripts were TCR beta CDR3 regions. With the HTBI primer set, the TCR CDR3 went through a first round of RT-PCR. TCRdb redid the calling of the multiplex PCR reads with MiXCR, one entry per CDR3 protein. The table has 360,000 or so distinct CDR3 sequences, about 20% seen once. In this sample, this clonotype turned up many times. Antigen specificity is unknown. The germline CDR1 and CDR2 sequences are MNHEY and SMNVEV (reference sequence). The trim removed 3 bases at V and 4 bases at J, leaving 21 bases unmatched. This CDR3 has 20 amino acids. Recently diagnosed hyperthyroidism of less than 2 months' duration affected patients aged 18 to 65. Diagnoses were established using clinical symptoms, serum thyroxine and TRAb, thyroid ultrasound and orbital computed tomography.

The chain uses TRBV27 and TRBJ1-5, with 7 bases identical to TRBD1. The sequence derives from a woman under 30 with Graves' hyperthyroidism. The sequencing input was blood. DNA for the CDR3: TGTGCCAGCAGTTTTCGCGGCCTAGGGTTGGACCGGGACAGTAATCAGCCCCAGCATTTT. Translation: CASSFRGLGLDRDSNQPQHF.